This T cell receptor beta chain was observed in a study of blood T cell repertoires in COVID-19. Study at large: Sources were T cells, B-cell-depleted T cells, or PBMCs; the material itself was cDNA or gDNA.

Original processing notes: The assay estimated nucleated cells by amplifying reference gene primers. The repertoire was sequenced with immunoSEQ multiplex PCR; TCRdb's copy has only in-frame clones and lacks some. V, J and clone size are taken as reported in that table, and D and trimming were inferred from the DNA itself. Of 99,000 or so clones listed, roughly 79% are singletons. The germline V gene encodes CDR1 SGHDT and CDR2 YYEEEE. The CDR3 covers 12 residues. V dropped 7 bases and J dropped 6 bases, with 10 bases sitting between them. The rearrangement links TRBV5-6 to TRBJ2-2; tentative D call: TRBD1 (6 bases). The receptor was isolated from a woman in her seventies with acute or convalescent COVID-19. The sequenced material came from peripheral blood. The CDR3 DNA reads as TGTGCCAGCCAACAGGGTTCCGGGGAGCTGTTTTTT. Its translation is CASQQGSGELFF.